The 4 T cell receptor beta chains below were found in one sample sequenced in a study of PD-1 blockade in classical Hodgkin lymphoma. Sequenced by immunoSEQ multiplex PCR; TCRdb stores in-frame clones only, minus some. In the table there are approximately 84,000 clones, approximately 88% of which are singletons. Brentuximab vedotin exposure varied among the patients, all of whom had relapsed after autologous stem cell transplantation. Here the sequenced sample was peripheral blood mononuclear cells (PBMCs), taken at baseline. These receptors all come from a human donor with classical Hodgkin lymphoma.

The J gene is TRBJ2-7, the V gene TRBV28; perhaps TRBD1 as D (6 bases). Per the germline V gene, CDR1 is MDHEN and CDR2 is SYDVKM. This CDR3 spans 18 amino acids. Trimming cost V 5 bases and J 2 bases, with 25 bases left between them. In DNA, the CDR3 is TGTGCCAGCAGTACCCGCACCATTGACAGGCCTCTTCCCTACGAGCAGTACTTC. The encoded protein is CASSTRTIDRPLPYEQYF.

The CDR3 DNA sequence: TGTGCCAGCAGTTTAAGGGGGTCGGATACGCAGTATTTT. As protein: CASSLRGSDTQYF. This rearrangement joins TRBV27 to TRBJ2-3, with D possibly matching TRBD1 (6 bases). Germline lookup yields CDR1 MNHEY and CDR2 SMNVEV (reference sequence). V was clipped by 2 bases and J by 6 bases, with 9 bases between them. This CDR3 is built from 13 residues.

The V and J genes are TRBV7-9 and TRBJ1-1; D is perhaps TRBD1 (6 bases). Trimming left V 5 bases short and J 1 base short, with 17 bases between. The CDR3 is 16 amino acids. CDR1 and CDR2 from the germline V gene are SEHNR and FQNEAQ (reference sequence). The CDR3 reads CASSTHGAGANTEAFF. In nucleotides, the CDR3 is TGTGCCAGCAGCACACATGGGGCAGGGGCGAACACTGAAGCTTTCTTT.

In its sample, this clone was seen many times. The chain has TRBV12-5 and TRBJ1-5; D not resolved. In germline, CDR1 is LGHNT, CDR2 FRNRAP. This CDR3 contains 15 residues. Trimming stripped 6 bases from V and 0 bases from J, with 12 bases between. CDR3 DNA: TGTGCTAGTGGAAAGGACGGAAATAGCAATCAGCCCCAGCATTTT. Protein product: CASGKDGNSNQPQHF.